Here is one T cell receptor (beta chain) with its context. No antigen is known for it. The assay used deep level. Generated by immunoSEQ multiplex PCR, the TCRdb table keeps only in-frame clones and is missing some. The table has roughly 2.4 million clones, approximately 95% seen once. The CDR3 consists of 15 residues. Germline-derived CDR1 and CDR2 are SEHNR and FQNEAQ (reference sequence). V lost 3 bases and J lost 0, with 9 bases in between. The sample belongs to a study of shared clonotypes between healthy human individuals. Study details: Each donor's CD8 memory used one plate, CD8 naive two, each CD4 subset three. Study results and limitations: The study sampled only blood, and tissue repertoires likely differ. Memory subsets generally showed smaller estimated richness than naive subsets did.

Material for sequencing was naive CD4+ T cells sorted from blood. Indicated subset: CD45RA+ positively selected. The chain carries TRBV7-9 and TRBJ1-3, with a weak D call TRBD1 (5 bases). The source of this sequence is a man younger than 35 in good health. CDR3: CASSFDSPSGNTIYF. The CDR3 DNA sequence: TGTGCCAGCAGCTTTGACAGCCCCTCTGGAAACACCATATATTTT.